This T cell receptor (beta chain) comes out of a study of early T cells in non-severe SARS-CoV-2 infection. V was trimmed by 5 bases and J by 1 base, leaving 9 bases between them. The CDR3 is made up of 14 amino acids. Attachment of unique molecular identifiers to individual cDNA molecules was performed. One entry per CDR3 protein, called by TCRdb with MiXCR from the 5' RACE reads. The sample lists 37,000 or so distinct CDR3 sequences, about 5.3% occurring once. This sequence originates from an adult who was a healthcare worker with PCR-confirmed SARS-CoV-2 infection or an uninfected control (not recorded which). The rearrangement uses TRBV12-3 or TRBV12-4 and TRBJ1-3; D uncertain. The specimen sequenced was whole blood. The chain's CDR3 is CASSVLGSGNTIYF. The CDR3 coding sequence is TGTGCCAGCAGTGTCCTGGGTTCTGGAAACACCATATATTTT.